This is a list of T cell receptor beta chains from one sample in a study of blood T cell repertoires in COVID-19. The assay was immunoSEQ multiplex PCR, and TCRdb's table has in-frame clones only and misses some. The table includes tens of thousands of clones, 80% detected once. Sequenced: peripheral blood. The receptors were gathered from a man in his 60s with acute or convalescent COVID-19. The CDR3 runs from the conserved cysteine through the conserved F or W. The D gene is left open where the match is weak. Some rows mark clone size as missing; the rest say once, few, many or name a class of expanded clone.

cdr3_length j_call d_call clone_size v_call cdr3_nt cdr3_aa
14 TRBJ2-1 - - TRBV5-1 TGCGCCAGCAGCGAGCACGAGGGTTACAATGAGCAGTTCTTC CASSEHEGYNEQFF
16 TRBJ2-7 - - TRBV6-4 TGTGCCAGCAGTGGAGTTAGAACAGTCCGCCCCTACGAGCAGTACTTC CASSGVRTVRPYEQYF
14 TRBJ2-5 TRBD1 - TRBV2 TGTGCCAGCAATACCGGACAGGCAGGCGAGACCCAGTACTTC CASNTGQAGETQYF
15 TRBJ2-3 TRBD2 - TRBV5-1 TGCGCCAGCAGCTCTAGCGGGGGGATAACAGATACGCAGTATTTT CASSSSGGITDTQYF
14 TRBJ2-7 TRBD1 - TRBV6-5 TGTGCCAGCTCCCGGACAGGGACGAACAACGAGCAGTACTTC CASSRTGTNNEQYF
16 TRBJ1-6 - - TRBV6-5 TGTGCCAGCAGTTACTCGATGAGGGGGATCGGTTCACCCCTCCACTTT CASSYSMRGIGSPLHF
16 TRBJ2-7 - - TRBV5-1 TGCGCCAGCAGCTTGAGAATGCAGGGCAGGGGATTCGAGCAGTACTTC CASSLRMQGRGFEQYF
13 TRBJ1-6 - - TRBV6-5 TGTGCCAGCTACAGGGCGCTAAATTCACCCCTCCACTTT CASYRALNSPLHF
14 TRBJ2-5 TRBD1 - TRBV5-1 TGCGCCAGCAGGACCGGGACAGGGGTGGAGACCCAGTACTTC CASRTGTGVETQYF
16 TRBJ2-5 TRBD2 - TRBV7-8 TGTGCCAGCAGCTTGACCGAGCGGGGGGGCCGAGAGACCCAGTACTTC CASSLTERGGRETQYF
15 TRBJ2-3 TRBD2 - TRBV7-3 TGTGCCAGCAGCCACAGCGGGGCCTACACAGATACGCAGTATTTT CASSHSGAYTDTQYF
16 TRBJ1-4 TRBD1 - TRBV19 TGTGCCAGTAGTACCGCCTCGACAGGGGGTCGTGAAAAACTGTTTTTT CASSTASTGGREKLFF
14 TRBJ2-1 - - TRBV11-2 TGTGCCAGCAGCTTTGGCGGGGCAGTCAATGAGCAGTTCTTC CASSFGGAVNEQFF
15 TRBJ2-3 TRBD2 - TRBV6-4 TGTGCCAGCAGTGAGCTAGCGGGGAGGGCAGATACGCAGTATTTT CASSELAGRADTQYF
13 TRBJ2-3 - - TRBV3-1/TRBV3-2 TGTGCCAGCAGCTTAGCGTCCGGAGATACGCAGTATTTT CASSLASGDTQYF
15 TRBJ2-2 - - TRBV7-9 TGTGCCAGCAGCCCACTTTTGAGAGTTGCCGGGGAGCTGTTTTTT CASSPLLRVAGELFF
15 TRBJ2-2 - - TRBV5-1 TGCGCCAGCAGGCCCGGAGGGGTCGGGGCCGGGGAGCTGTTTTTT CASRPGGVGAGELFF
15 TRBJ2-7 TRBD1 - TRBV7-9 TGTGCCAGCAGCCAGTGGGGGACAGGGACCTACGAGCAGTACTTC CASSQWGTGTYEQYF
14 TRBJ1-2 TRBD1 - TRBV6-5 TGTGCCAGCAGTATCGGACAGGCGGGTTATGGCTACACCTTC CASSIGQAGYGYTF
12 TRBJ2-5 - - TRBV20-1 TGCAGTGCTAGTTGGCTTCCAGAGACCCAGTACTTC CSASWLPETQYF
17 TRBJ2-2 TRBD2 - TRBV6-2/TRBV6-3 TGTGCCAGCAGTTCTGGCGCCGGGACTAGCGGCACCGGGGAGCTGTTTTTT CASSSGAGTSGTGELFF
16 TRBJ2-3 TRBD1 few TRBV6-1 TGTGCCAGCAGTGAGGATTGGGGACAGGACACAGATACGCAGTATTTT CASSEDWGQDTDTQYF
13 TRBJ2-5 TRBD1 - TRBV6-5 TGTGCCAGCAGTTCAGACAGGGGTCAGACCCAGTACTTC CASSSDRGQTQYF
14 TRBJ2-1 - - TRBV25-1 TGTGCCAGCAGTACGCAACAGGGAAACAATGAGCAGTTCTTC CASSTQQGNNEQFF
12 TRBJ1-1 - - TRBV7-2 TGTGCCAGCAGCTTGTATAACACTGAAGCTTTCTTT CASSLYNTEAFF
16 TRBJ2-1 TRBD2 - TRBV11-2 TGTGCCAGCAGCCCCAAACTAGCGGACAAGGGTTTTGAGCAGTTCTTC CASSPKLADKGFEQFF
16 TRBJ2-2 TRBD2 few TRBV5-4 TGTGCCAGCAGCCCTCCGGGACTAGCGGGGTCCGGGGAGCTGTTTTTT CASSPPGLAGSGELFF
15 TRBJ1-5 TRBD1 - TRBV5-8 TGTGCCAGCAGACCCGGGACAGTTTTTAATCAGCCCCAGCATTTT CASRPGTVFNQPQHF
21 TRBJ2-4 TRBD2 - TRBV5-1 TGCGCCAGCAGCGTGGGACTAGCGGGGGGGCCGCGACAGGGCGCCAAAAACATTCAGTACTTC CASSVGLAGGPRQGAKNIQYF
19 TRBJ1-6 - - TRBV15 TGTGCCACCAGCAGAGTGGGGCAGGGAACAAGCTCCTATAATTCACCCCTCCACTTT CATSRVGQGTSSYNSPLHF
15 TRBJ2-3 TRBD1 - TRBV18 TGTGCCAGCTCACCAGAGGGGGCTAGCACAGATACGCAGTATTTT CASSPEGASTDTQYF
15 TRBJ2-5 - - TRBV4-1 TGCGCCAGCAGCCAAGACTTAGACTTTCAAGAGACCCAGTACTTC CASSQDLDFQETQYF
14 TRBJ1-1 - - TRBV13 TGTGCCAGCAGCTCCAGGGAAGGCATCACTGAAGCTTTCTTT CASSSREGITEAFF
12 TRBJ2-7 - - TRBV7-9 TGTGCCAGCAGCTCCATCTCCTACGAGCAGTACTTC CASSSISYEQYF
14 TRBJ1-5 - - TRBV21-1 TGTGCCAGCAGCAAAGGGAGGGTAAGTCAGCCCCAGCATTTT CASSKGRVSQPQHF
15 TRBJ2-5 - - TRBV5-6 TGTGCCAGCAGCCCCCGGTTCTGGGTCGGGGAGACCCAGTACTTC CASSPRFWVGETQYF
15 TRBJ1-3 - few TRBV9 TGTGCCAGCAGCGCGGAGGGGTACTCTGGAAACACCATATATTTT CASSAEGYSGNTIYF
14 TRBJ1-4 TRBD1 - TRBV2 TGTGCCAGCAGTCAACAGGGGGCGGGGGAAAAACTGTTTTTT CASSQQGAGEKLFF
13 TRBJ2-7 TRBD2 few TRBV4-2 TGTGCCAGCAGCCATGGACTAGTCAGCGAGCAGTACTTC CASSHGLVSEQYF
17 TRBJ1-6 TRBD1 once TRBV7-9 TGTGCCAGCAGCTTAAACTTGGCAGGGGGCGCGTCTTCACCCCTCCACTTT CASSLNLAGGASSPLHF
16 TRBJ1-6 TRBD1 once TRBV5-5 TGTGCCAGCAGCTTGAGGTTAGGACAGGGGGGTTCACCCCTCCACTTT CASSLRLGQGGSPLHF
16 TRBJ2-2 TRBD2 - TRBV24-1 TGTGCCACCAGTGATCAGAGCGGGGGGCCCACCGGGGAGCTGTTTTTT CATSDQSGGPTGELFF
14 TRBJ2-4 TRBD2 - TRBV3-1/TRBV3-2 TGTGCCAGCACCCAGGGCGGGGGGCAAAACATTCAGTACTTC CASTQGGGQNIQYF
14 TRBJ2-7 TRBD2 - TRBV28 TGTGCCAGCCATCAGAGCGGGGGGGCTTACGAGCAGTACTTC CASHQSGGAYEQYF
16 TRBJ2-3 TRBD2 - TRBV19 TGTGCCAGTAGTATTGGGTCCTCTAGCGGGAAGGATACGCAGTATTTT CASSIGSSSGKDTQYF